This T cell receptor beta chain was recorded in a study of blood T cells in healthy people across ages. Whole-study results and caveats: The lack of PBMC sorting stopped any conclusive naive versus antigen-experienced comparison. Naive CD4+ cells and diversity were both higher in long-lived donors than in aged donors.

As concerns this clonotype: Its antigen is as yet unknown.

Each donor's blood draw was ten milliliters of peripheral blood. Germline V lookup: CDR1 MNHNS, CDR2 SASEGT. Trimming at V came to 4 bases and at J to 4 bases, leaving 5 bases not matched to a gene. This CDR3 contains 14 residues. A second PCR of 7 to 11 cycles used a sample-barcoded 5' primer and a J-beta primer mix. TCRdb re-called the 5' RACE reads through MiXCR, storing one row per CDR3 protein. The repertoire holds about 1.6 million distinct CDR3 sequences, with about 31% as singletons. The V gene is TRBV6-1, the J gene TRBJ2-5, with 8 bases fitting TRBD1. The clonotype was recovered from a woman in her twenties or thirties in good health. The sequenced sample was blood. This CDR3 reads CASSGPTGVETQYF. The CDR3 bases are TGTGCCAGCAGTGGGCCGACAGGGGTAGAGACCCAGTACTTC.